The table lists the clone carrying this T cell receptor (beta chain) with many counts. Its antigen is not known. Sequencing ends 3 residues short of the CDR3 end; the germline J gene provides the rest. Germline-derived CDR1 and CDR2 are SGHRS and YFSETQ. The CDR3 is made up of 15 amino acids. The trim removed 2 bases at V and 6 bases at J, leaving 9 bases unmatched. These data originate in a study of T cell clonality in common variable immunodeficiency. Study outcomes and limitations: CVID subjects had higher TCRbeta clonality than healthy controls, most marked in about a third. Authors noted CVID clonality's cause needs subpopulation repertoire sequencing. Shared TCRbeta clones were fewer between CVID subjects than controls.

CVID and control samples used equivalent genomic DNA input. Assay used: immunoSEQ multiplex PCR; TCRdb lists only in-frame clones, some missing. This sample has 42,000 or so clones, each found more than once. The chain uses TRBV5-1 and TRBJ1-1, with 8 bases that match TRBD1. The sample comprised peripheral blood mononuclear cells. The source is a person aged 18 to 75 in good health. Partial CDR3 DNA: TGCGCCAGCAGCTTCTCGGGACAGGCGGGAGCTGAA. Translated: CASSFSGQAGAE. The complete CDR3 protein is CASSFSGQAGAEAFF.